This TCR beta chain was identified in a study of T cells in tuberculosis. Germline loops: CDR1 SGHAT, CDR2 FQDESV (reference sequence). The V segment lost 1 base and the J segment 6 bases; nucleotides outside the gene matches: 5. CDR3 size: 15 residues. Concerning this clone: Its antigen is currently unknown.

Unsorted cryopreserved PBMC were sequenced, averaging around 100,000 T cells per clinical donor. Whole-study findings and limits: Active tuberculosis alpha repertoires lay closer to GMM-specific TCRs than controls'. Shorter CDR3-alpha in active tuberculosis partly drove smaller distances. Active tuberculosis cases were adults; controls were adolescents.

Clones were read by immunoSEQ multiplex PCR, and TCRdb kept only the in-frame ones, dropping some. The sample includes over 40,000 clones, 90% to 95% of them seen just once. Sequencing was done on a sample of PBMCs. This receptor was identified in a donor aged 10-29 years with latent tuberculosis or without tuberculosis infection. The J gene is TRBJ1-4, the V gene TRBV11-1; 7 positions agree with TRBD1. The CDR3 DNA reads as TGTGCCAGCAGCTTAGAGGGGGCAGTGGATGAAAAACTGTTTTTT. Amino acids: CASSLEGAVDEKLFF.